Here is one T cell receptor (beta chain) with its context. The antigen is unknown. This CDR3 region has 18 residues. With 4 bases clipped from V and 2 bases from J, the junction kept 10 bases outside the gene matches. CDR1 and CDR2 (germline): MDHEN, SYDVKM. The sample is drawn from a study of graft-versus-host responses after intestinal transplantation. Across the whole study: Multivisceral, liver-intestinal, or isolated intestinal grafts went to recipients.

The study's findings and limits: Peak circulating GvH clone levels were associated with early post-transplant HvG declines. Researchers found GvH clones in recipient marrow, and some showed up first in ileum or blood. Graft-donor T cell macrochimerism in patients accompanied high graft-versus-host to host-versus-graft clonal ratios in allografts.

Libraries were prepared by immunoSEQ multiplex PCR; TCRdb keeps only in-frame clonotypes and omits some of them. Here the sample spans approximately 97,000 clones, roughly 92% being singletons. The clonotype was recovered from a human donor who was the organ donor for an intestinal transplant. V usage is TRBV28 and J usage is TRBJ2-3; 12 nucleotides align to TRBD1. This specimen was unstimulated CD8+ T cells sorted from spleen or lymph node cells, taken before transplant. CDR3 residues: CASSSGTGGAGYTDTQYF. For the CDR3, the DNA is TGTGCCAGCAGTTCCGGGACAGGGGGCGCAGGATACACAGATACGCAGTATTTT.